The source of this T cell receptor (beta chain) is a study of T cells expressing NK-cell markers. Across the study: There were seven HCMV-seropositive donors and one seronegative donor among the eight sequenced. Study-wide findings and caveats: What remained unclear was the HCMV specificity of expanded NKG2C+ T cell clones. In 5 to 7 donors, dominant NKG2C+ clonotypes were roughly 1.0-8% of CD8+ T cells. Leadership of the CD3+CD56-NKG2C+ fraction also belonged to these clonotypes in four donors.

The CDR3 runs 13 residues. From its re-call of the 5' RACE reads, TCRdb lists each CDR3 protein once, without DNA. The sample is made up of fewer than 400,000 distinct CDR3 sequences, and the top ten hold about 10% of it. Note on this clonotype: Its cognate antigen is unknown.

This clonotype was sampled from a woman aged 45-59 years in good health. The gene calls are TRBV12-3 or TRBV12-4 and TRBJ2-5; the D call of TRBD1 rests on TCRdb alone, since no DNA is present to check it. Sequencing input: blood T cells: a sorted CD56 or NKG2C T cell subset, CD4+ or CD8+ T cells, or bulk PBMC T cells (not recorded which). The CDR3 protein is CASSPSGTGTQYF.